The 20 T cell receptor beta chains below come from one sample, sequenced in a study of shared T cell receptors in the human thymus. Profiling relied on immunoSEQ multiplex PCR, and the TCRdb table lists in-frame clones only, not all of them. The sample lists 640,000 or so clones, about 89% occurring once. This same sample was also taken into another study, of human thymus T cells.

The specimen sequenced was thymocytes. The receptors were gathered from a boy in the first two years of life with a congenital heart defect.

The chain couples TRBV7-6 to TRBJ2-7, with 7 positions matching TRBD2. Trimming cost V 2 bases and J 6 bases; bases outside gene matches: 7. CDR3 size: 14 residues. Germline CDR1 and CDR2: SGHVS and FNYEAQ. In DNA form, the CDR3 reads TGTGCCAGCAGCTTAACGGGTAGCGGGTTCGAGCAGTACTTC. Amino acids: CASSLTGSGFEQYF.

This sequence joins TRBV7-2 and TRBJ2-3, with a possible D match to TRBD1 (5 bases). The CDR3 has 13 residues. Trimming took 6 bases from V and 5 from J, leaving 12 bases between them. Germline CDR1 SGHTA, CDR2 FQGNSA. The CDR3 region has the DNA TGTGCCAGCAGTCCGCTTAGGGGAGATACGCAGTATTTT. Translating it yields CASSPLRGDTQYF.

The CDR3 coding sequence is TGTGCCAGCAGAGACAGCGGGAGGTACACAGATACGCAGTATTTT. This translates into CASRDSGRYTDTQYF. This chain joins TRBV6-5 and TRBJ2-3; 9 bases match TRBD2. The V gene end was trimmed by 6 bases and the J gene end by 2 bases; junction bases not matched to a gene: 6. CDR3 length: 15 amino acids. In germline, CDR1 is MNHEY, CDR2 SVGAGI.

The CDR3 reads CASSQDGGRAGVSSYEQYF. As DNA, the CDR3 is TGTGCCAGCAGCCAAGACGGGGGTCGAGCTGGTGTTAGCTCCTACGAGCAGTACTTC. The chain carries TRBV4-2 and TRBJ2-7; a weak D match, TRBD2 (6 bases). The CDR3 spans 19 residues. The V gene's germline CDR1 is LGHNA and CDR2 YNFKEQ. V was cut by 0 bases and J by 0 bases, with 21 bases left in between.

CDR3 DNA: TGTGCCAGCAGTTTATTTCCCACCCTTAGAGACAGGGGGCGTACAGGGGACACTGAAGCTTTCTTT. It yields the protein CASSLFPTLRDRGRTGDTEAFF. The chain couples TRBV27 to TRBJ1-1; the match to TRBD1 covers 10 bases. Germline assignment: CDR1 MNHEY and CDR2 SMNVEV (reference sequence). The V segment lost 1 base and the J segment 3 bases; nucleotides outside the gene matches: 23. CDR3 length: 22 residues.

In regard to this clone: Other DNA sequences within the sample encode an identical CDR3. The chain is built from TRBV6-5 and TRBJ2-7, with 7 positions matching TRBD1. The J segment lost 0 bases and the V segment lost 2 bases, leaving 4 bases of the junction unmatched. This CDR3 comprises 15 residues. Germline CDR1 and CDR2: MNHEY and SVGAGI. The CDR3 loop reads CASSYRTGSSYEQYF. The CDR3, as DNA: TGTGCCAGCAGTTACAGGACAGGCAGCTCCTACGAGCAGTACTTC.

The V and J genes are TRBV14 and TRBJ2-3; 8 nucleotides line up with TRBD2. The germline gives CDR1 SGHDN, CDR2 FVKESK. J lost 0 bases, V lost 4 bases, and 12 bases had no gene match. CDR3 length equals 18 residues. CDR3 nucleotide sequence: TGTGCCAGCAGCCGCGAAGGACTAGCAGCCTTAAGCACAGATACGCAGTATTTT. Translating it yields CASSREGLAALSTDTQYF.

In DNA, the CDR3 is TGTGCCAGCAGCCTAGGGGGGCTGGGATTGCACACTGAAGCTTTCTTT. Protein product: CASSLGGLGLHTEAFF. The chain combines TRBV7-2 with TRBJ1-1, with D possibly matching TRBD1 (6 bases). V was cut by 5 bases and J by 3 bases, with 19 bases left in between. This CDR3 spans 16 amino acids. Per germline, CDR1 SGHTA and CDR2 FQGNSA.

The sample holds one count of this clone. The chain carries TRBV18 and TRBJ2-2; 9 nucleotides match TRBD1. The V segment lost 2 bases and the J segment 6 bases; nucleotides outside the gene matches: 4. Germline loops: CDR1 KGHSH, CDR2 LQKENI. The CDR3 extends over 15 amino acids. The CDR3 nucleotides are TGTGCCAGCTCACCAGGGACAGGGCTGTCCGGGGAGCTGTTTTTT. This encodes CASSPGTGLSGELFF.

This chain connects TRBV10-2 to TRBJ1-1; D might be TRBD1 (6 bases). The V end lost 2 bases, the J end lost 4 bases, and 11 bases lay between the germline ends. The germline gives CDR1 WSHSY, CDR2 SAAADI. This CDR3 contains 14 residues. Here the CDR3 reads CASSEEGTTTEAFF. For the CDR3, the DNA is TGCGCCAGCAGTGAGGAAGGGACAACCACTGAAGCTTTCTTT.

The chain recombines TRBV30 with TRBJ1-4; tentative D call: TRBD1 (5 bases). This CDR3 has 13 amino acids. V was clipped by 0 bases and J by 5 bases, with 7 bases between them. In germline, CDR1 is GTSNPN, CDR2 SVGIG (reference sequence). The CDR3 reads CAWSVKGNEKLFF. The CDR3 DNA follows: TGTGCCTGGAGTGTGAAGGGGAATGAAAAACTGTTTTTT.

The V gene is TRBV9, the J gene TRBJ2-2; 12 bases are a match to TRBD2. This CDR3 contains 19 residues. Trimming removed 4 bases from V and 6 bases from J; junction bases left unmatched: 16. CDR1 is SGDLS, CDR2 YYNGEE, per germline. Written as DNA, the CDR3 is TGTGCCAGCAGCACCCCTAGGCTAGCGGGGGGGCCGGGACCCGGGGAGCTGTTTTTT. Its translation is CASSTPRLAGGPGPGELFF.

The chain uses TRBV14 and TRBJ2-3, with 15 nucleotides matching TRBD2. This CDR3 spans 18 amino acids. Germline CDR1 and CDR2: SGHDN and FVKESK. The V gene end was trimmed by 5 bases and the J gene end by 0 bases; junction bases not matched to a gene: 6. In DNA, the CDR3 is TGTGCCAGCAGCAAGGGGACTAGCGGGAGGCCCAGCACAGATACGCAGTATTTT. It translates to CASSKGTSGRPSTDTQYF.

The CDR3 DNA is TGTGCCACCAGCAGACGAGAACCGGGACAGGTAACCGGTACCATATATTTT. Its translation: CATSRREPGQVTGTIYF. The gene calls are TRBV15 and TRBJ1-3, with 8 positions matching TRBD1. This CDR3 is built from 17 residues. Germline V lookup: CDR1 LNHNV, CDR2 YYDKDF (reference sequence). Trimming at V came to 2 bases and at J to 10 bases, leaving 16 bases not matched to a gene.

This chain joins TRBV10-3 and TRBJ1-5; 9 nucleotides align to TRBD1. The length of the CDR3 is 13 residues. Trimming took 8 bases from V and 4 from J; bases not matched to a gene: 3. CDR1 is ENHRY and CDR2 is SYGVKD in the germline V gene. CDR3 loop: CAIGTGKNQPQHF. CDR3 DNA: TGTGCCATCGGGACAGGGAAAAATCAGCCCCAGCATTTT.

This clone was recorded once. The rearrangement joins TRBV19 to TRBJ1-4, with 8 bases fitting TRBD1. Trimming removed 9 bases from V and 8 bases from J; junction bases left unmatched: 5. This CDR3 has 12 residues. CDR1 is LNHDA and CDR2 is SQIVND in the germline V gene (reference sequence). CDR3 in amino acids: CASTGGEEKLFF. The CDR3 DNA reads TGTGCCAGCACAGGGGGGGAAGAAAAACTGTTTTTT.

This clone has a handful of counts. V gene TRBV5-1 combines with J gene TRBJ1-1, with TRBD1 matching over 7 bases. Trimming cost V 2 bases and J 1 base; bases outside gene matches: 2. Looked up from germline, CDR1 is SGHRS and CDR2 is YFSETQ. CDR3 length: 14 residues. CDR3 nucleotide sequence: TGCGCCAGCAGCTTAGGACAGGAGAACACTGAAGCTTTCTTT. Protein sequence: CASSLGQENTEAFF.

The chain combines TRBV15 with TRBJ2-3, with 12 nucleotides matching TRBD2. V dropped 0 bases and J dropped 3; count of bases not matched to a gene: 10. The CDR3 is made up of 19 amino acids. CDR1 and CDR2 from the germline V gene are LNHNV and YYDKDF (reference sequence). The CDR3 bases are TGTGCCACCAGCAGAGATGGGGCTAGCGGGGGGGCCAGGACAGATACGCAGTATTTT. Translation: CATSRDGASGGARTDTQYF. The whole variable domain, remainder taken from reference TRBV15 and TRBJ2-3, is DAMVIQNPRYQVTQFGKPVTLSCSQTLNHNVMYWYQQKSSQAPKLLFHYYDKDFNNEADTPDNFQSRRPNTSFCFLDIRSPGLGDTAMYLCATSRDGASGGARTDTQYFGPGTRLTVL.

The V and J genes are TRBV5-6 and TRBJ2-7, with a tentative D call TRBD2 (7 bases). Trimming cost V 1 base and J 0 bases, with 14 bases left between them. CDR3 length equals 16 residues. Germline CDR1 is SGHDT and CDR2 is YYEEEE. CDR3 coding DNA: TGTGCCAGCAGCTTGAGGGAGGGGGATCACTCCTACGAGCAGTACTTC. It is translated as CASSLREGDHSYEQYF.

The CDR3 loop reads CASSPGVLTNEKLFF. Here the CDR3 DNA reads TGTGCCAGCAGCCCAGGGGTTTTGACTAATGAAAAACTGTTTTTT. V usage is TRBV5-4 and J usage is TRBJ1-4; possible D gene TRBD1, 6 bases. The germline gives CDR1 SGHNT, CDR2 YYREEE (reference sequence). Trimming removed 4 bases from V and 2 bases from J, with 12 bases in between. The CDR3 totals 15 residues.